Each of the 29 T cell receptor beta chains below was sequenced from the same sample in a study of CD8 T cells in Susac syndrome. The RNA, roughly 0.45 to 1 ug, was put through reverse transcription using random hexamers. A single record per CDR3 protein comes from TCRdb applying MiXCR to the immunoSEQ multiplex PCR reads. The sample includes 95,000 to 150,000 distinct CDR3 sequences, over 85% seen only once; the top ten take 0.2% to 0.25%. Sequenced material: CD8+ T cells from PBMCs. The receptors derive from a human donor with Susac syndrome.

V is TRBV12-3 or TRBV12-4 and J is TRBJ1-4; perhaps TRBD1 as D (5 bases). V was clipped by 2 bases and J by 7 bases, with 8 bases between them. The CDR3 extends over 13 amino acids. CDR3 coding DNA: TGTGCCAGCAGTTTATATAGGGGTGAAAAACTGTTTTTT. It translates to CASSLYRGEKLFF.

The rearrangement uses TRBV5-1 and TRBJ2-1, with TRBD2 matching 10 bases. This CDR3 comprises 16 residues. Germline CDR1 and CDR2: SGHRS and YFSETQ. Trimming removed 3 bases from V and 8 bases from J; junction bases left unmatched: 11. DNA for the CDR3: TGCGCCAGCAGCTGGATAGCGGGAGGCGGTGCTGATGAGCAGTTCTTC. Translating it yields CASSWIAGGGADEQFF.

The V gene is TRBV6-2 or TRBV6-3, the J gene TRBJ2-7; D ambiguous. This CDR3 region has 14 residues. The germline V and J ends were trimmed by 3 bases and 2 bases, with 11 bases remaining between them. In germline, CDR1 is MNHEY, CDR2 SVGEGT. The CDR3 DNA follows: TGTGCCAGCAGTTATCCCGGAGAGCCCTACGAGCAGTACTTC. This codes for CASSYPGEPYEQYF.

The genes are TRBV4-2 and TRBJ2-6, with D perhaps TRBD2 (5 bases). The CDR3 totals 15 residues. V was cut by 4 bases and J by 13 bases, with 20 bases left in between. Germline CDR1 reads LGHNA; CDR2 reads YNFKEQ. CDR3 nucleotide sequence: TGTGCCAGCAGCCCTGGCGACTACCCCTCCGGAGTCCTGACTTTC. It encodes CASSPGDYPSGVLTF.

The CDR3 DNA reads as TGTGCCAGCAGCGCAAAAGGGTCCAATGGCTACACCTTC. Protein: CASSAKGSNGYTF. J is TRBJ1-2 and V is TRBV7-8; unclear D gene. CDR1 and CDR2 (germline): SGHVS, FQNEAQ. The CDR3 contains 13 residues. Trimming took 5 bases from V and 6 from J, leaving 13 bases between them.

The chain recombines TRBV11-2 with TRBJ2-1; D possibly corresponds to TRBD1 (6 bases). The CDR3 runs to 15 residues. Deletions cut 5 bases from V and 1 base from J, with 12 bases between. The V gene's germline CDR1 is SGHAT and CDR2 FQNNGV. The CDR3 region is CASSPPRGSYNEQFF. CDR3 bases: TGTGCCAGCAGCCCGCCTAGGGGGTCCTACAATGAGCAGTTCTTC.

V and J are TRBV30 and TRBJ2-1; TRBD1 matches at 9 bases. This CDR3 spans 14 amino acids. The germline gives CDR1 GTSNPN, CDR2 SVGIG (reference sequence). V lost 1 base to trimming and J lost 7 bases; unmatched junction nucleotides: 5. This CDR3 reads CAWSGGTGRNEQFF. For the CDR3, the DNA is TGTGCCTGGAGTGGCGGGACAGGGAGGAATGAGCAGTTCTTC.

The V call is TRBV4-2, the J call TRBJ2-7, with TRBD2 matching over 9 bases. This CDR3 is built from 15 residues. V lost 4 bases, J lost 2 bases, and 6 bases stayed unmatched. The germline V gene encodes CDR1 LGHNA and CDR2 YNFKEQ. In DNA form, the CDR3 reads TGTGCCAGCAGCCGTAGCGGGGGAACAACCTACGAGCAGTACTTC. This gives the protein CASSRSGGTTYEQYF.

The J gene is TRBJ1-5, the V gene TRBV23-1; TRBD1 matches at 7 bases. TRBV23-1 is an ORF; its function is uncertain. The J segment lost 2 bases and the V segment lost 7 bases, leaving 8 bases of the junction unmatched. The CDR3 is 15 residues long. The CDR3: CASKYRGVRNQPQHF. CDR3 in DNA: TGCGCCAGCAAGTACAGGGGAGTCCGCAATCAGCCCCAGCATTTT.

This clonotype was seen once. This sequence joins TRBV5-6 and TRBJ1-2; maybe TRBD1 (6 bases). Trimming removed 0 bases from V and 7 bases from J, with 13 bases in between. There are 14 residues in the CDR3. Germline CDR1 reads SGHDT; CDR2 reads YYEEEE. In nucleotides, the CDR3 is TGTGCCAGCAGCTTGGCTGGGGGCGCGGTTGGCTACACCTTC. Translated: CASSLAGGAVGYTF.

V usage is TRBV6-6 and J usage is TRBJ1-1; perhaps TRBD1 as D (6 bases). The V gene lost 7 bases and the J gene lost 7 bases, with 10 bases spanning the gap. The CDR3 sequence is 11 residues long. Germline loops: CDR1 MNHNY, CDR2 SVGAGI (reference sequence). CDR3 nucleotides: TGTGCCAGCACCAGGGGAGTTGAAGCTTTCTTT. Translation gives CASTRGVEAFF.

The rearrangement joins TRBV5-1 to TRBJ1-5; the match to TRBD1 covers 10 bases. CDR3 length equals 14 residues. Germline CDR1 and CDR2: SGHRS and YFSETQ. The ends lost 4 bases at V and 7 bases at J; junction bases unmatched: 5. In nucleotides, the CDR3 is TGCGCCAGCAGCACCGGGACAGGGGACCAGCCCCAGCATTTT. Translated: CASSTGTGDQPQHF.

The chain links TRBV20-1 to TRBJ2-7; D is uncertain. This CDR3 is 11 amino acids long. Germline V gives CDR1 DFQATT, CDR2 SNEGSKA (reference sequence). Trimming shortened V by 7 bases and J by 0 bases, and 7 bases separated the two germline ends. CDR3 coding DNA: TGCAGTGTTCCATCCTCCTACGAGCAGTACTTC. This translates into CSVPSSYEQYF.

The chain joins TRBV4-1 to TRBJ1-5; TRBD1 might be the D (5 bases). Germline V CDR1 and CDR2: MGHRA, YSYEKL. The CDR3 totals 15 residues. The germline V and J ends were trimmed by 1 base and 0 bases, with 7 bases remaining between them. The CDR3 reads CASSQGQNSNQPQHF. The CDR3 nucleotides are TGCGCCAGCAGCCAAGGACAGAATAGCAATCAGCCCCAGCATTTT.

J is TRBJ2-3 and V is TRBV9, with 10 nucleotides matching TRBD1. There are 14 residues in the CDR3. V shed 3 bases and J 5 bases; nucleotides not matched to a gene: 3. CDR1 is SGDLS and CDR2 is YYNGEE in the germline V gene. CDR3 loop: CASSADRGQDTQYF. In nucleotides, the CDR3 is TGTGCCAGCAGCGCAGACAGGGGGCAAGATACGCAGTATTTT.

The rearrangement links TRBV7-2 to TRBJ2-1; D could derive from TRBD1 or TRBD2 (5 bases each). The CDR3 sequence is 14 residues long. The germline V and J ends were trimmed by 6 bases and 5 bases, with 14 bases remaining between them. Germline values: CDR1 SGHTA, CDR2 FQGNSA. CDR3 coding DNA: TGTGCCAGCAGTTTTCATGTGGGGGACAATGAGCAGTTCTTC. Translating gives CASSFHVGDNEQFF. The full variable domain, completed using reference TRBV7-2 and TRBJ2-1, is GAGVSQSPSNKVTEKGKDVELRCDPISGHTALYWYRQSLGQGLEFLIYFQGNSAPDKSGLPSDRFSAERTGGSVSTLTIQRTQQEDSAVYLCASSFHVGDNEQFFGPGTRLTVL.

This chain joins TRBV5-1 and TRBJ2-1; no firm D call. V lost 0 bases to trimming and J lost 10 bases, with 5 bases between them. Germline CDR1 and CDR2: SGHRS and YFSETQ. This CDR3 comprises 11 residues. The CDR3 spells CASSLEEEQFF. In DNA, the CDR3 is TGCGCCAGCAGCTTGGAAGAGGAGCAGTTCTTC.

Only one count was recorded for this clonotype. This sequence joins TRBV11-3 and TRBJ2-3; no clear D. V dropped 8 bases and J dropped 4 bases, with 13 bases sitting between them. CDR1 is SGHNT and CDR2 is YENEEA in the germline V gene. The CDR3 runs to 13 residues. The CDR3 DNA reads TGTGCCAGCGGTGGAACAGTTGCAGATACGCAGTATTTT. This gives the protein CASGGTVADTQYF.

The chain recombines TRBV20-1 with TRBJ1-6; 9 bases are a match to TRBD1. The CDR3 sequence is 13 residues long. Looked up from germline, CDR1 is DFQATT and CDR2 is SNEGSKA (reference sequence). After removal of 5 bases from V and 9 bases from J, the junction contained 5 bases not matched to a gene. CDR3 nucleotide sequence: TGCAGTGCTCCGGGACAGGGTACTTCACCCCTCCACTTT. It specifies CSAPGQGTSPLHF.

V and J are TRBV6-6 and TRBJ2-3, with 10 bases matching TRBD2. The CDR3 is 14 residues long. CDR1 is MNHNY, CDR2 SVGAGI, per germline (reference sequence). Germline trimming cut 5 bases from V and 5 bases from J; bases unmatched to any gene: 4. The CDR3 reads CASSSGGAVDTQYF. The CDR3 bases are TGTGCCAGCAGTAGCGGGGGGGCGGTAGATACGCAGTATTTT.

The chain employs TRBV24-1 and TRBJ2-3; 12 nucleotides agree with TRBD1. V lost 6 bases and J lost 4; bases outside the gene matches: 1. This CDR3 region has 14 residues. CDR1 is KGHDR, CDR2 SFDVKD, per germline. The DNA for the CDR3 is TGTGCCACCAGTAGGGACAGGGGGCCAGATACGCAGTATTTT. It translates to CATSRDRGPDTQYF.

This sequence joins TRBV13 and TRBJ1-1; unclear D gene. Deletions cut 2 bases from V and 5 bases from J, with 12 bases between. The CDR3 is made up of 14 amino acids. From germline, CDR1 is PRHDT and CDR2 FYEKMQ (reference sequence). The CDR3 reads CASSLKQSGTEAFF. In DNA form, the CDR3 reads TGTGCCAGCAGCTTAAAGCAGTCAGGAACTGAAGCTTTCTTT.

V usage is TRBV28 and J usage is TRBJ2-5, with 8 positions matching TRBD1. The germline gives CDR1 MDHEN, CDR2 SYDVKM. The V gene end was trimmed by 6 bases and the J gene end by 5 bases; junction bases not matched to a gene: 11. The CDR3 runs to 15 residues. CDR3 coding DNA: TGTGCCAGCAGCCACGGACAGGGAAATGTGGAGACCCAGTACTTC. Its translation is CASSHGQGNVETQYF.

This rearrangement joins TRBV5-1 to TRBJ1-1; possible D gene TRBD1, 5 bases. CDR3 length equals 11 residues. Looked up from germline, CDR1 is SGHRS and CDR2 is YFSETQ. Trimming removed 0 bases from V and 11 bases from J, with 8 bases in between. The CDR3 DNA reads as TGCGCCAGCAGCTTGGCGGGGCTGGCTTTCTTT. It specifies CASSLAGLAFF.

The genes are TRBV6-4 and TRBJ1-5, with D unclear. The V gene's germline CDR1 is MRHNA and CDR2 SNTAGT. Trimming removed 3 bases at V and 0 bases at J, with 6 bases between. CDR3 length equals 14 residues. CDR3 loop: CASSEEYSNQPQHF. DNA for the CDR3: TGTGCCAGCAGTGAGGAATATAGCAATCAGCCCCAGCATTTT.

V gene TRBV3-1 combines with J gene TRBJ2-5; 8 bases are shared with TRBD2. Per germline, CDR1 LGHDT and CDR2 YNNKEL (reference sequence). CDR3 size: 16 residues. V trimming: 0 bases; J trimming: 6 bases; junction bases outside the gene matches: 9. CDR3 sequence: CASSQEWPSGQQTQYF. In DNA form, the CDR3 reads TGTGCCAGCAGCCAAGAGTGGCCTAGCGGGCAGCAGACCCAGTACTTC.

CDR3 DNA: TGTGCCACCAGTGATGGACAGGGACCCGAGCAGTACTTC. It is translated as CATSDGQGPEQYF. This chain joins TRBV24-1 and TRBJ2-7, with 8 bases identical to TRBD1. Germline V gene data show CDR1 as KGHDR and CDR2 as SFDVKD. CDR3 length: 13 amino acids. J lost 6 bases, V lost 3 bases, and 3 bases had no gene match.

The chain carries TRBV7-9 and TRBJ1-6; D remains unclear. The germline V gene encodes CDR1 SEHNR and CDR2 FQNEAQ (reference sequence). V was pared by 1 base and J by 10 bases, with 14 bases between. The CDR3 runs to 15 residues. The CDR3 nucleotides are TGTGCCAGCAGCTTAGGCCCTAGCTATAGGTCACCCCTCCACTTT. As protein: CASSLGPSYRSPLHF.

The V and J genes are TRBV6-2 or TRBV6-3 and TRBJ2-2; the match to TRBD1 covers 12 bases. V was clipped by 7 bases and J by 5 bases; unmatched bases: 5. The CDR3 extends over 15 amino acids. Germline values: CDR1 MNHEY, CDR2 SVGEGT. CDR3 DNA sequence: TGTGCCAGCAAACCGGGACAGGGGGCGACCGGGGAGCTGTTTTTT. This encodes CASKPGQGATGELFF.